This TCR beta chain was found in a study of blood T cell repertoires in COVID-19. Study-level background: Both acute and convalescent COVID-19 samples were obtained from the United States, Italy and Spain. PBMCs, B-cell-depleted T cells, or T cells were the source of the cDNA or gDNA that made up the material.

Under the authors' procedure: Counts of nucleated cells, estimated from reference gene primer amplification, were obtained. Only in-frame clones appear in the TCRdb table, and some are missing; sequencing was by immunoSEQ multiplex PCR. V, J and clone size reflect that table, while D and trimming were determined from the DNA. Of 230,000 or so clones listed, roughly 80% are singletons. CDR1 and CDR2 from the germline V gene are MDHEN and SYDVKM. This CDR3 is built from 13 residues. V was trimmed by 4 bases and J by 6 bases, leaving 7 bases between them. The rearrangement links TRBV28 to TRBJ1-6, with D unresolved. The clonotype comes from a human donor in a cohort sampled during active COVID-19. Material: peripheral blood. CDR3 sequence: CASSWALNSPLHF. DNA for the CDR3: TGTGCCAGCAGTTGGGCCCTTAATTCACCCCTCCACTTT.